The sequence of this T cell receptor beta chain was determined in a study of blood T cell repertoires in COVID-19. TCRdb's copy holds only in-frame clones and misses some; the assay was immunoSEQ multiplex PCR. The sample lists 55,000 to 80,000 clones, less than 85% occurring once. Between the trimmed V and J ends, which lost 2 bases and 2 bases, there was a span of 14 bases. Germline loops: CDR1 SGHRS, CDR2 YFSETQ. This CDR3 comprises 15 residues. Material: peripheral blood. The chain recombines TRBV5-1 with TRBJ2-7; possibly TRBD2 for D (6 bases). The source is a man between 60 and 75 years old with acute or convalescent COVID-19. CDR3 sequence: CASSLGGSSTYEQYF. The CDR3 nucleotides read TGCGCCAGCAGCTTAGGAGGGAGCTCGACCTACGAGCAGTACTTC.